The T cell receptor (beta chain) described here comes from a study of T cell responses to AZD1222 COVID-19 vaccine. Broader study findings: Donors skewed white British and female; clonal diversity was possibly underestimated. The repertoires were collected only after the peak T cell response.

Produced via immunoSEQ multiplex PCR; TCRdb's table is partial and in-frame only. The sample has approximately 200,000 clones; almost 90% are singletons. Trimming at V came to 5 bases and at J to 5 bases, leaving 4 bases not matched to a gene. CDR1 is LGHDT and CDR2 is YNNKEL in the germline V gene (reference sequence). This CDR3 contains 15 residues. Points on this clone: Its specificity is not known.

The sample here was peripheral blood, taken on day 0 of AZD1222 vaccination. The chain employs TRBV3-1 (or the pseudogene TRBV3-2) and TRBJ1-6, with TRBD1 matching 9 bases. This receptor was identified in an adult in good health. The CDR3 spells CASSDRTGDNSPLHF. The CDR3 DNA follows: TGTGCCAGCAGCGATAGGACAGGGGATAATTCACCCCTCCACTTT.